Presented here are 20 T cell receptor beta chains from one specimen sequenced in a study of Ad26.COV2.S vaccination and SARS-CoV-2 variants. The data were produced by immunoSEQ multiplex PCR, yet TCRdb's version contains in-frame clones alone and is incomplete. The profile shows about 680,000 clones, more than 80% of them singletons. Sample treatment: about 20 received Ad26.COV2.S at low or high dose, single or two shots; 5 received placebo; per-sample allocation not given. Specimen acquisition occurred on day 63 following the initial vaccine or placebo injection. This sample comprised peripheral blood, obtained in a trial of Ad26.COV2.S vaccine versus placebo. Receptors originate from a person aged 18-65 years who received the Ad26.COV2.S COVID-19 vaccine or a placebo.

This clone was counted once. The V gene is TRBV11-2, the J gene TRBJ1-1; D uncertain. V was clipped by 2 bases and J by 2 bases, with 12 bases between them. The CDR3 totals 15 residues. Germline assignment: CDR1 SGHAT and CDR2 FQNNGV. The CDR3 region has the DNA TGTGCCAGCAGCTTAACCCCGTCCCTTAACACTGAAGCTTTCTTT. Translation: CASSLTPSLNTEAFF.

J is TRBJ1-6 and V is TRBV11-2; D possibly corresponds to TRBD1 (6 bases). Per germline, CDR1 SGHAT and CDR2 FQNNGV. The V gene lost 3 bases and the J gene lost 5 bases, with 8 bases spanning the gap. The CDR3 has 14 amino acids. The CDR3 protein is CASSLAGDNSPLHF. CDR3 nucleotide sequence: TGTGCCAGCAGCTTGGCAGGGGATAATTCACCCCTCCACTTT. Full variable domain (rest looked up from reference TRBV11-2 and TRBJ1-6): EAGVAQSPRYKIIEKRQSVAFWCNPISGHATLYWYQQILGQGPKLLIQFQNNGVVDDSQLPKDRFSAERLKGVDSTLKIQPAKLEDSAVYLCASSLAGDNSPLHFGNGTRLTVT.

The CDR3 loop reads CASSFAGIRDGTQYF. In nucleotides, the CDR3 is TGCGCCAGCAGCTTCGCGGGAATCCGAGACGGGACCCAGTACTTC. This sequence joins TRBV5-1 and TRBJ2-5, with a possible D match to TRBD2 (6 bases). The germline V gene has CDR1 SGHRS and CDR2 YFSETQ. Trimming shortened V by 2 bases and J by 7 bases, and 18 bases separated the two germline ends. The CDR3 length is 15 residues.

This sequence joins TRBV5-1 and TRBJ2-3, with D uncertain. Trimming shortened V by 1 base and J by 5 bases, and 8 bases separated the two germline ends. CDR1 is SGHRS and CDR2 is YFSETQ in the germline V gene. CDR3 length equals 13 residues. DNA for the CDR3: TGCGCCAGCAGCTTGATGACCCAAGATACGCAGTATTTT. This codes for CASSLMTQDTQYF.

This clone was seen a single time. CDR3 protein: CSGRGGPGDTQYF. The DNA for the CDR3 is TGCAGCGGCCGGGGAGGTCCAGGAGATACGCAGTATTTT. The V gene is TRBV29-1, the J gene TRBJ2-3, with D tentatively TRBD2 (6 bases). Germline-derived CDR1 and CDR2 are SQVTM and ANQGSEA. Trimming removed 7 bases at V and 5 bases at J, with 16 bases between. The CDR3 has 13 amino acids.

The V and J genes are TRBV3-1 (or the pseudogene TRBV3-2) and TRBJ2-1, with D hard to call. Germline CDR1 is LGHDT and CDR2 is YNNKEL (reference sequence). The CDR3 consists of 15 residues. Trimming pared 0 bases from V and 7 bases from J, leaving 13 bases between. The CDR3 is CASSQDPGPRNEQFF. The CDR3 nucleotides are TGTGCCAGCAGCCAAGATCCCGGCCCCCGGAATGAGCAGTTCTTC.

The J gene is TRBJ1-2, the V gene TRBV12-3 or TRBV12-4; D is undetermined. The CDR3 sequence is 13 residues long. Trimming removed 4 bases at V and 8 bases at J, with 14 bases between. The CDR3 loop reads CASSSGRRGGYTF. For the CDR3, the DNA is TGTGCCAGCAGTTCTGGAAGGCGCGGGGGCTACACCTTC.

The rearrangement joins TRBV3-1 (or the pseudogene TRBV3-2) to TRBJ1-6; the D gene is possibly TRBD1 (6 bases). The CDR3 sequence is 13 residues long. Trimming shortened V by 8 bases and J by 3 bases, and 8 bases separated the two germline ends. Per the germline V gene, CDR1 is LGHDT and CDR2 is YNNKEL (reference sequence). The chain's CDR3 is CASRDNYNSPLHF. Here the CDR3 DNA reads TGTGCCAGCCGGGACAACTATAATTCACCCCTCCACTTT.

This clone was detected a few times. The chain joins TRBV18 to TRBJ1-5; possibly TRBD1 for D (5 bases). Trimming removed 4 bases at V and 1 base at J, with 5 bases between. CDR3 size: 13 residues. Germline V gene sequence: CDR1 KGHSH, CDR2 LQKENI. This CDR3 reads CASSQGSNQPQHF. Here the CDR3 DNA reads TGTGCCAGCTCACAGGGGAGCAATCAGCCCCAGCATTTT.

The chain carries TRBV29-1 and TRBJ1-1; the D gene is possibly TRBD1 (5 bases). Deletions cut 4 bases from V and 4 bases from J, with 10 bases between. Germline values: CDR1 SQVTM, CDR2 ANQGSEA. The CDR3 runs to 12 residues. In nucleotides, the CDR3 is TGCAGCGTTGGACAGCCAGGCACTGAAGCTTTCTTT. It yields the protein CSVGQPGTEAFF.

CDR3 coding DNA: TGTGCCAGCAGTCCCCGATTGCTAGCGGGGGGTCAAGAGACCCAGTACTTC. Amino acids: CASSPRLLAGGQETQYF. This chain connects TRBV27 to TRBJ2-5; TRBD2 aligns across 11 bases. This CDR3 comprises 17 residues. From germline, CDR1 is MNHEY and CDR2 SMNVEV (reference sequence). The J segment lost 2 bases and the V segment lost 5 bases, leaving 10 bases of the junction unmatched.

The genes are TRBV6-1 and TRBJ2-1, with 8 bases that match TRBD1. CDR3 length: 16 amino acids. Germline V gene lookup returns CDR1 MNHNS and CDR2 SASEGT. J was trimmed by 5 bases and V by 1 base; bases with no gene match: 7. The CDR3 spells CASSEGEDRAHNEQFF. The CDR3 DNA sequence: TGTGCCAGCAGTGAAGGGGAGGACAGGGCCCACAATGAGCAGTTCTTC.

This clone was observed a few times. The identical CDR3 is also encoded by other nucleotide sequences in the sample. The rearrangement uses TRBV18 and TRBJ1-1, with unresolved D. Germline V gene lookup returns CDR1 KGHSH and CDR2 LQKENI. CDR3 length equals 13 residues. The V gene lost 2 bases and the J gene lost 5 bases, with 9 bases spanning the gap. Written as DNA, the CDR3 is TGTGCCAGCTCACCAGATCGGCAGACTGAAGCTTTCTTT. This gives the protein CASSPDRQTEAFF.

This chain uses TRBV12-5 with TRBJ1-2; 10 bases match TRBD1. The CDR3 loop spans 13 amino acids. With 1 base clipped from V and 7 bases from J, the junction kept 0 bases outside the gene matches. Germline CDR1 is LGHNT and CDR2 is FRNRAP. CDR3 nucleotides: TGTGCTAGTGGTTTGGGGGACAGGGGTGGCTACACCTTC. This sequence encodes CASGLGDRGGYTF.

The sample holds one count of this clone. The chain is built from TRBV2 and TRBJ1-4, with D unresolved. V lost 4 bases, J lost 0 bases, and 9 bases lay in between. This CDR3 has 15 amino acids. In germline, CDR1 is SNHLY, CDR2 FYNNEI. The CDR3 here is CASSVDLATNEKLFF. The CDR3 DNA follows: TGTGCCAGCAGTGTAGACCTCGCAACTAATGAAAAACTGTTTTTT.

V and J are TRBV7-2 and TRBJ2-5; perhaps TRBD1 as D (5 bases). V was clipped by 4 bases and J by 5 bases, with 17 bases between them. The CDR3 has 15 amino acids. The V gene's germline CDR1 is SGHTA and CDR2 FQGNSA. This CDR3 is CASSSQTSRGETQYF. The CDR3 DNA sequence: TGTGCCAGCAGCTCTCAAACCTCTAGGGGTGAGACCCAGTACTTC.

This rearrangement joins TRBV30 to TRBJ2-7, with D perhaps assigned TRBD1 or TRBD2 (5 bases each). The CDR3 contains 14 residues. V was shortened by 2 bases and J by 5 bases, with 16 bases between the two germline ends. Germline V CDR1 and CDR2: GTSNPN, SVGIG (reference sequence). The CDR3 loop is CAWSLGTEINEQYF. The DNA for the CDR3 is TGTGCCTGGAGTCTGGGGACGGAGATTAACGAGCAGTACTTC.

The chain couples TRBV3-1 (or the pseudogene TRBV3-2) to TRBJ1-5; the D is unclear. V was shortened by 0 bases and J by 8 bases, with 8 bases between the two germline ends. Germline values: CDR1 LGHDT, CDR2 YNNKEL (reference sequence). CDR3 size: 13 residues. The CDR3 DNA follows: TGTGCCAGCAGCCAAGATCCCCTCAAGCCCCAGCATTTT. This gives the protein CASSQDPLKPQHF.

The chain links TRBV5-1 to TRBJ2-7; the D is unclear. Trimming cost V 0 bases and J 1 base, with 8 bases left between them. CDR1 is SGHRS and CDR2 is YFSETQ in the germline V gene. The CDR3 contains 14 residues. The DNA of the CDR3 is TGCGCCAGCAGCTTGGTTGGGTATTCCTACGAGCAGTACTTC. It encodes CASSLVGYSYEQYF.

In its sample, this clone was seen once. The rearrangement joins TRBV6-5 to TRBJ1-2; 7 nucleotides match TRBD1. The CDR3 length is 14 residues. The junction had 6 bases not matched to a gene; V was cut back by 8 bases and J by 0 bases. CDR1 is MNHEY and CDR2 is SVGAGI in the germline V gene. CDR3 in DNA: TGTGCCAGCTTCAGGGGGGCTACTAACTATGGCTACACCTTC. It specifies CASFRGATNYGYTF.